The sequence of this T cell receptor (beta chain) was determined in a study of blood T cell repertoires in COVID-19. Germline V lookup: CDR1 LNHDA, CDR2 SQIVND (reference sequence). V lost 2 bases, J lost 3 bases, and 4 bases stayed unmatched. CDR3 length: 14 amino acids. TCRdb's table, derived via immunoSEQ multiplex PCR, lists solely in-frame clones and lacks some. Of fewer than 250,000 clones in the sample, 80% to 90% are singletons; the top ten hold 3.5% to 4.5%. The sample consisted of peripheral blood. The sequence was collected from a man in his forties or fifties with acute or convalescent COVID-19. The V and J genes are TRBV19 and TRBJ2-7; TRBD1 matches at 7 bases. DNA of the CDR3: TGTGCCAGTAGTATACCGGGACAGATCTACGAGCAGTACTTC. This translates into CASSIPGQIYEQYF. Full variable domain (outside the CDR3, taken from reference TRBV19 and TRBJ2-7): DGGITQSPKYLFRKEGQNVTLSCEQNLNHDAMYWYRQDPGQGLRLIYYSQIVNDFQKGDIAEGYSVSREKKESFPLTVTSAQKNPTAFYLCASSIPGQIYEQYFGPGTRLTVT.